The source of this T cell receptor beta chain is a study of early T cells in non-severe SARS-CoV-2 infection. Overall study: Sequencing of bulk RNA from unsorted whole blood was done, without chain pairing.

Per the germline V gene, CDR1 is SGHTA and CDR2 is FQGNSA. V dropped 5 bases and J dropped 2; count of bases not matched to a gene: 4. This CDR3 comprises 14 residues. The TCR library protocol was used to attach unique molecular identifiers. These identifiers were attached to individual cDNA molecules. TCRdb re-called the 5' RACE reads through MiXCR, storing one row per CDR3 protein. Among 35,000 to 45,000 distinct CDR3 sequences listed, about 5.9% were seen once. With respect to this clonotype: Its matching antigen is unknown.

The study's findings and limits: Clonotype matching in VDJdb favored anti-spike CD8 responses and did not capture private and CD4 specificities.

The source of this sequence is an adult who was a healthcare worker with PCR-confirmed SARS-CoV-2 infection or an uninfected control (not recorded which). Sequencing was performed on whole blood, taken at baseline. The rearrangement uses TRBV7-2 and TRBJ1-2, with TRBD1 matching over 8 bases. Here the CDR3 DNA reads TGTGCCAGCAGCCAAAGACAGGGGAACTATGGCTACACCTTC. Protein product: CASSQRQGNYGYTF.